Shown below are 23 T cell receptor beta chains from a single sample sequenced in a study of T cells in severe cutaneous drug reactions. The donors had carbamazepine-induced Stevens-Johnson syndrome or toxic epidermal necrolysis. The iRepertoire multiplex PCR system with TCR subtype-specific primers built both bulk and single-cell libraries. TCRdb re-called the multiplex PCR reads and gives one entry per CDR3 protein, without DNA. The specimen's table records about 5,500 distinct CDR3 sequences. Sequences were obtained from PBMCs. These receptors all come from a human donor with a severe cutaneous adverse drug reaction.

This clonotype registers medium-sized by frequency. The rearrangement joins TRBV12-3 or TRBV12-4 to TRBJ2-2; the TCRdb call, TRBD1, lacks DNA for checking. The CDR3 covers 14 residues. This CDR3 is CASSVRDNTGELFF.

This chain joins TRBV5-1 and TRBJ2-7; checking the TCRdb D call of TRBD1 is not possible without DNA. CDR1 is SGHRS and CDR2 is YFSETQ in the germline V gene. This CDR3 comprises 16 residues. CDR3 region: CASSLAGTGSLYEQYF.

The chain combines TRBV6-4 with TRBJ2-2; the D call of TRBD1 rests on TCRdb alone, since no DNA is present to check it. Looked up from germline, CDR1 is MRHNA and CDR2 is SNTAGT. The CDR3 is 16 amino acids. CDR3 sequence reads: CASSDGGAGNTGELFF.

V and J are TRBV9 and TRBJ1-1. Germline-derived CDR1 and CDR2 are SGDLS and YYNGEE. CDR3 size: 15 residues. The CDR3 sequence: CASSVDGKMNTEAFF.

Measured by frequency, this clonotype is medium-sized. The rearrangement joins TRBV5-8 to TRBJ2-3; checking the TCRdb D call of TRBD1 is not possible without DNA. The CDR3 consists of 16 residues. Looked up from germline, CDR1 is SGHTS and CDR2 is YDEGEE. CDR3 sequence reads: CASSPFRGDIPDTQYF.

Measured by frequency, this clonotype is medium-sized. The V gene is TRBV4-2, the J gene TRBJ2-2; TCRdb's D call of TRBD1 is untestable without DNA. The CDR3 extends over 16 amino acids. Germline V lookup: CDR1 LGHNA, CDR2 YNFKEQ. The CDR3 is CASSQEDAGGTGELFF.

This clonotype is medium-sized (0.01 to 0.1%) by frequency. This CDR3 is CASKTYRGAQYF. The rearrangement joins TRBV27 to TRBJ2-3; absent DNA, TCRdb's TRBD1 call cannot be checked. This CDR3 contains 12 residues. Per germline, CDR1 MNHEY and CDR2 SMNVEV (reference sequence).

By frequency, this clonotype is medium-sized. The rearrangement links TRBV2 to TRBJ2-5. This CDR3 has 14 amino acids. CDR1 and CDR2 (germline): SNHLY, FYNNEI. The CDR3 here is CASSVSRVQETQYF.

The genes are TRBV7-8 and TRBJ2-7; TCRdb outputs TRBD1, but without DNA this stays unchecked. This CDR3 contains 17 residues. Germline assignment: CDR1 SGHVS and CDR2 FQNEAQ. CDR3: CASSLGRAAYSSYEQYF. Drawing the rest from reference TRBV7-8 and TRBJ2-7, the complete variable domain is GAGVSQSPRYKVAKRGQDVALRCDPISGHVSLFWYQQALGQGPEFLTYFQNEAQLDKSGLPSDRFFAERPEGSVSTLKIQRTQQEDSAVYLCASSLGRAAYSSYEQYFGPGTRLTVT.

The V and J genes are TRBV28 and TRBJ2-7; checking the TCRdb D call of TRBD1 is not possible without DNA. The germline V gene has CDR1 MDHEN and CDR2 SYDVKM. The length of the CDR3 is 14 residues. The chain's CDR3 is CASSSTESTYEQYF.

This chain links TRBV7-2 with TRBJ2-3; TCRdb designates TRBD1, a call that cannot be tested without DNA. In germline, CDR1 is SGHTA, CDR2 FQGNSA. The CDR3 sequence is 16 residues long. The CDR3 region is CASSLVVGIGTDTQYF.

The CDR3 sequence: CAEGGAASGNTIYF. V and J are TRBV12-3 or TRBV12-4 and TRBJ1-3; checking the TCRdb D call of TRBD1 is not possible without DNA. This CDR3 has 14 residues.

The genes are TRBV2 and TRBJ1-4. The CDR3 covers 14 residues. The germline V gene encodes CDR1 SNHLY and CDR2 FYNNEI. The CDR3 loop reads CASSEEQGVGKLFF. The full variable domain, with the rest looked up from reference TRBV2 and TRBJ1-4, is EPEVTQTPSHQVTQMGQEVILRCVPISNHLYFYWYRQILGQKVEFLVSFYNNEISEKSEIFDDQFSVERPDGSNFTLKIRSTKLEDSAMYFCASSEEQGVGKLFFGSGTQLSVL.

The rearrangement joins TRBV5-1 to TRBJ2-1. The germline CDR1 and CDR2 sequences are SGHRS and YFSETQ. The CDR3 totals 13 residues. The CDR3 spells CASSVGRNNEQFF.

V and J are TRBV20-1 and TRBJ2-1; there is no DNA to check the TCRdb D call of TRBD2. The CDR3 contains 13 residues. Germline V gene sequence: CDR1 DFQATT, CDR2 SNEGSKA (reference sequence). CDR3 amino acids: CSAALWNYNEQFF.

The V call is TRBV3-1, the J call TRBJ2-1; as DNA is missing, the TRBD2 call by TCRdb cannot be tested. From germline, CDR1 is LGHDT and CDR2 YNNKEL (reference sequence). The CDR3 is made up of 16 amino acids. The CDR3 region is CASSLFLAGPYNEQFF.

Its frequency marks this clonotype as medium-sized (0.01 to 0.1%). CDR3 residues: CASSLVGNTEAFF. The V gene is TRBV7-9, the J gene TRBJ1-1. The CDR3 is made up of 13 amino acids. Germline CDR1 reads SEHNR; CDR2 reads FQNEAQ (reference sequence).

The chain is built from TRBV7-6 and TRBJ2-7. This CDR3 is built from 16 residues. CDR1 and CDR2 from the germline V gene are SGHVS and FNYEAQ. CDR3 region: CASSFGLTDSSYEQYF. Based on the CDR3 plus reference TRBV7-6 and TRBJ2-7, the full variable domain is GAGVSQSPRYKVTKRGQDVALRCDPISGHVSLYWYRQALGQGPEFLTYFNYEAQQDKSGLPNDRFSAERPEGSISTLTIQRTEQRDSAMYRCASSFGLTDSSYEQYFGPGTRLTVT.

This chain joins TRBV2 and TRBJ1-1. The germline gives CDR1 SNHLY, CDR2 FYNNEI. This CDR3 has 15 residues. CDR3: CASSPSQELNTEAFF. The whole variable domain, filled in from reference TRBV2 and TRBJ1-1, reads EPEVTQTPSHQVTQMGQEVILRCVPISNHLYFYWYRQILGQKVEFLVSFYNNEISEKSEIFDDQFSVERPDGSNFTLKIRSTKLEDSAMYFCASSPSQELNTEAFFGQGTRLTVV.

The V call is TRBV12-3 or TRBV12-4, the J call TRBJ2-5. This CDR3 has 14 residues. CDR3 in amino acids: CASSPMGHQETQYF.

The V and J genes are TRBV18 and TRBJ1-2; TCRdb names TRBD1, which stays unverified in the absence of DNA. Germline V gives CDR1 KGHSH, CDR2 LQKENI. The CDR3 sequence is 13 residues long. Here the CDR3 reads CASSPRPGDGYTF.

The chain employs TRBV2 and TRBJ1-1. Germline V gene sequence: CDR1 SNHLY, CDR2 FYNNEI. This CDR3 is 13 amino acids long. CDR3: CASSELGSTEAFF. Using reference TRBV2 and TRBJ1-1 for the parts outside the CDR3, the full variable domain is EPEVTQTPSHQVTQMGQEVILRCVPISNHLYFYWYRQILGQKVEFLVSFYNNEISEKSEIFDDQFSVERPDGSNFTLKIRSTKLEDSAMYFCASSELGSTEAFFGQGTRLTVV.

The genes are TRBV6-2 or TRBV6-3 and TRBJ2-1; absent DNA, TCRdb's TRBD2 call cannot be checked. The CDR3 contains 17 residues. Looked up from germline, CDR1 is MNHEY and CDR2 is SVGEGT. CDR3 loop: CASSYSPPRGVYNEQFF.